Sequencing of this T cell receptor beta chain was carried out in a study of T cells in Graves' hyperthyroidism and ophthalmopathy. This CDR3 has 15 amino acids. Germline V gene sequence: CDR1 SGHNT, CDR2 YENEEA. The junction had 8 bases not matched to a gene; V was cut back by 5 bases and J by 9 bases. There were TCR beta CDR3 regions amplified from RNA transcripts. RT-PCR in the first round (using the HTBI primer set) targeted the TCR CDR3. TCRdb re-called the multiplex PCR reads through MiXCR, storing one row per CDR3 protein. Of 300,000 to 450,000 distinct CDR3 sequences listed, over 11% are singletons. General study findings and limits: In the blood, most expanded thyroid clonotypes above 0.001 appeared as well.

This clonotype was detected many times. Its antigen is not known. Uncontrolled infection, other autoimmune disease, pregnancy and lactation each barred patients from inclusion. The chain is built from TRBV11-3 and TRBJ2-1; 12 bases align to TRBD2. The sequenced sample consisted of blood. The sequence derives from a woman aged 55-69 years with Graves' hyperthyroidism. The DNA for the CDR3 is TGTGCCAGCAGCGAATCTAGCGGGAGGGCCCGTGAGCAGTTCTTC. It encodes CASSESSGRAREQFF. The variable domain in full, completed from reference TRBV11-3 and TRBJ2-1, reads EAGVVQSPRYKIIEKKQPVAFWCNPISGHNTLYWYLQNLGQGPELLIRYENEEAVDDSQLPKDRFSAERLKGVDSTLKIQPAELGDSAVYLCASSESSGRAREQFFGPGTRLTVL.